What follows are 19 T cell receptor beta chains derived from one specimen sequenced in a study of vaccination effects on CD4 cells after COVID-19. Which antigens these TCRs recognize remains unknown. Libraries were prepared by immunoSEQ multiplex PCR; TCRdb keeps only in-frame clonotypes and omits some of them. The repertoire has 40,000 to 55,000 clones, about 70% of them found once; the top ten carry about 9%. Following 10 days of culture, CD4+ T cells were isolated. The specimen comprised CD4+ T cells from PBMCs cultured without peptide, sampled before COVID-19 vaccination. These TCRs come from a human donor who had a prior SARS-CoV-2 infection.

CDR3 loop: CASSRRTSGTSTDTQYF. The CDR3 DNA reads TGTGCCAGCAGCCGACGTACTAGCGGCACTAGCACAGATACGCAGTATTTT. This chain connects TRBV9 to TRBJ2-3, with TRBD2 matching 8 bases. The germline V gene has CDR1 SGDLS and CDR2 YYNGEE. The junction had 10 bases not matched to a gene; V was cut back by 4 bases and J by 0 bases. The length of the CDR3 is 17 residues.

This clone turned up a few times. V and J are TRBV7-9 and TRBJ2-2; D is ambiguous. Germline CDR1 SEHNR, CDR2 FQNEAQ (reference sequence). The CDR3 totals 13 residues. V lost 5 bases and J 5 bases, leaving 9 bases between the germline ends. Here the CDR3 DNA reads TGTGCCAGCAGCCTTCAGATAACCGGGGAGCTGTTTTTT. Amino acids: CASSLQITGELFF.

The chain carries TRBV9 and TRBJ2-7, with 12 bases identical to TRBD2. Looked up from germline, CDR1 is SGDLS and CDR2 is YYNGEE. This CDR3 has 16 amino acids. Losses at the gene ends were 3 bases for V and 3 bases for J; bases not matched to a gene: 7. The CDR3, as DNA: TGTGCCAGCAGCGAAGCAGGACTAGCGGGGTTCTACGAGCAGTACTTC. Translated: CASSEAGLAGFYEQYF. The variable domain in full, completed from reference TRBV9 and TRBJ2-7, reads DSGVTQTPKHLITATGQRVTLRCSPRSGDLSVYWYQQSLDQGLQFLIQYYNGEERAKGNILERFSAQQFPDLHSELNLSSLELGDSALYFCASSEAGLAGFYEQYFGPGTRLTVT.

The chain carries TRBV6-1 and TRBJ1-3; D not resolved. The CDR3 runs to 14 residues. CDR1 MNHNS and CDR2 SASEGT come from the germline V gene. V lost 1 base to trimming and J lost 0 bases, with 4 bases between them. The DNA of the CDR3 is TGTGCCAGCAGTGAAGTCTTCTCTGGAAACACCATATATTTT. Translated, it gives CASSEVFSGNTIYF.

As DNA, the CDR3 is TGTGCCAGCTCACCAGTGGCACAGGACGGGACGGGAGAGACCCAGTACTTC. Translating gives CASSPVAQDGTGETQYF. V gene TRBV18 combines with J gene TRBJ2-5; D assignment may be TRBD1 or TRBD2 (5 bases each). Trimming pared 2 bases from V and 4 bases from J, leaving 20 bases between. Germline V lookup: CDR1 KGHSH, CDR2 LQKENI. CDR3 length: 17 residues.

This chain joins TRBV7-2 and TRBJ2-7; D uncertain. Germline values: CDR1 SGHTA, CDR2 FQGNSA. CDR3 length equals 15 residues. The germline V and J ends were trimmed by 6 bases and 3 bases, with 18 bases remaining between them. This chain's CDR3 is CASRAQPGGLYEQYF. The DNA for the CDR3 is TGTGCCAGCAGAGCTCAGCCGGGTGGTCTCTACGAGCAGTACTTC.

V usage is TRBV7-2 and J usage is TRBJ2-5, with 10 bases that match TRBD2. The length of the CDR3 is 16 residues. V shed 0 bases, J shed 8 bases, and the junction held 9 bases outside the gene matches. Germline CDR1 is SGHTA and CDR2 is FQGNSA. The CDR3 region has the DNA TGTGCCAGCAGCTTAGCTCGGACTAGCGGCGGCGGTACCCAGTACTTC. Translated: CASSLARTSGGGTQYF.

The CDR3 reads CASSYRDRYYGYTF. The CDR3 nucleotides are TGTGCCAGCAGCTACCGGGACAGGTACTATGGCTACACCTTC. J is TRBJ1-2 and V is TRBV7-8; 8 bases are shared with TRBD1. Per the germline V gene, CDR1 is SGHVS and CDR2 is FQNEAQ. V shed 4 bases and J 3 bases; nucleotides not matched to a gene: 4. The CDR3 totals 14 residues.

In this sample, this clone turned up once. J is TRBJ1-2 and V is TRBV28; 9 bases line up with TRBD1. The CDR3 length is 16 residues. Germline V CDR1 and CDR2: MDHEN, SYDVKM. V was clipped by 3 bases and J by 4 bases; unmatched bases: 9. In DNA, the CDR3 is TGTGCCAGCAGTTTCCAGGACAGGGGAACGACCTATGGCTACACCTTC. Its translation: CASSFQDRGTTYGYTF.

This clone was seen a handful of times. This chain links TRBV5-4 with TRBJ2-7; D is perhaps TRBD1 or TRBD2 (5 bases each). This CDR3 is built from 16 residues. CDR1 and CDR2 (germline): SGHNT, YYREEE (reference sequence). V dropped 0 bases and J dropped 2 bases, with 15 bases sitting between them. The CDR3 spells CASSLVAARGPYEQYF. In nucleotides, the CDR3 is TGTGCCAGCAGCTTGGTGGCCGCGAGGGGCCCCTACGAGCAGTACTTC.

The rearrangement links TRBV6-1 to TRBJ1-2; maybe TRBD1 (5 bases). CDR3 size: 13 residues. The V end lost 2 bases, the J end lost 3 bases, and 7 bases lay between the germline ends. The germline V gene has CDR1 MNHNS and CDR2 SASEGT. CDR3 amino acids: CASSEQGDYGYTF. DNA of the CDR3: TGTGCCAGCAGTGAACAGGGTGACTATGGCTACACCTTC.

The gene calls are TRBV5-6 and TRBJ2-3; perhaps TRBD2 as D (6 bases). The V end was cut by 4 bases, the J end by 3 bases, with 18 bases between. This CDR3 is 16 amino acids long. Per the germline V gene, CDR1 is SGHDT and CDR2 is YYEEEE. In nucleotides, the CDR3 is TGTGCCAGCAGCCAAATAGCCCTTCGGGGGACAGATACGCAGTATTTT. Residues: CASSQIALRGTDTQYF.

This chain connects TRBV5-4 to TRBJ2-1; 12 nucleotides agree with TRBD2. The CDR3 covers 15 residues. The V gene's germline CDR1 is SGHNT and CDR2 YYREEE (reference sequence). The V segment lost 4 bases and the J segment 3 bases; nucleotides outside the gene matches: 2. CDR3 sequence reads: CASSPTSGGYNEQFF. The CDR3 DNA reads TGTGCCAGCAGCCCGACTAGCGGGGGCTACAATGAGCAGTTCTTC.

The chain has TRBV3-1 (or the pseudogene TRBV3-2) and TRBJ1-2; D ambiguous. V was shortened by 2 bases and J by 0 bases, with 7 bases between the two germline ends. CDR3 length: 14 residues. The germline CDR1 and CDR2 sequences are LGHDT and YNNKEL (reference sequence). The CDR3 spells CASSQRGSNYGYTF. CDR3 bases: TGTGCCAGCAGCCAACGGGGTTCTAACTATGGCTACACCTTC.

The chain employs TRBV6-2 or TRBV6-3 and TRBJ2-1, with 8 bases aligning to TRBD2. V gave up 1 base and J gave up 9 bases; unmatched junction bases: 5. The germline V gene encodes CDR1 MNHEY and CDR2 SVGEGT. The CDR3 length is 14 residues. CDR3 amino acids: CASSYFSTSGEQFF. The CDR3, as DNA: TGTGCCAGCAGTTACTTCTCCACTAGCGGTGAGCAGTTCTTC.

DNA of the CDR3: TGTGCCAGCAGCGTAGGGGGGACAGGGGGAGGCACAGATACGCAGTATTTT. This gives the protein CASSVGGTGGGTDTQYF. This rearrangement joins TRBV9 to TRBJ2-3, with TRBD1 matching over 11 bases. The ends lost 0 bases at V and 1 base at J; junction bases unmatched: 4. CDR1 is SGDLS, CDR2 YYNGEE, per germline. This CDR3 is 17 amino acids long.

V and J are TRBV2 and TRBJ2-4; TRBD2 matches at 7 bases. The CDR3 is 13 amino acids. Germline CDR1 and CDR2: SNHLY and FYNNEI. Trimming took 6 bases from V and 10 from J; bases not matched to a gene: 9. This chain's CDR3 is CASSDGTGGIQYF. CDR3 coding DNA: TGTGCCAGCAGCGACGGGACGGGAGGAATTCAGTACTTC.

The CDR3, as DNA: TGTGCCAGCAGCACCCGACAGCCGCAGTACTTC. This encodes CASSTRQPQYF. The chain employs TRBV21-1 and TRBJ2-7; the D call TRBD1 from the table was never checked on the DNA. TRBV21-1 is annotated as a pseudogene. This CDR3 is 11 amino acids long.

The genes are TRBV9 and TRBJ1-2; D is unresolved. In germline, CDR1 is SGDLS, CDR2 YYNGEE. The CDR3 consists of 12 residues. The V and J ends lost 3 bases and 10 bases respectively, with 13 bases between them. The CDR3 here is CASSALGHDYTF. The CDR3 nucleotides are TGTGCCAGCAGCGCCCTAGGTCATGACTACACCTTC.